One TCR beta chain is described in this entry. Generated by immunoSEQ multiplex PCR, the TCRdb table keeps only in-frame clones and is missing some. The data contain 70,000 to 95,000 clones, about 92% of them seen just once; the ten biggest clones take up 0.51%. The data were taken from a study of OX40 agonist ivuxolimab in advanced cancers. Study summary: The patients received agonistic anti-OX40 (CD134) antibody ivuxolimab.

People who had autoimmune disease history or systemic immunosuppression were excluded. CDR1 is SGHDT, CDR2 YYEEEE, per germline. With 1 base clipped from V and 6 bases from J, the junction kept 2 bases outside the gene matches. The CDR3 totals 14 residues. This TCR derives from an adult with an advanced solid tumor such as melanoma, head and neck, liver or kidney cancer. The sequencing here drew on CD4+ or CD8+ T cells sorted from blood, taken in a trial of the OX40 agonist ivuxolimab. The rearrangement joins TRBV5-6 to TRBJ2-1; 9 bases fit TRBD2. The CDR3 here is CASSLLSGSNEQFF. CDR3 nucleotides: TGTGCCAGCAGCTTGCTTAGCGGGAGCAATGAGCAGTTCTTC.